Sequencing of this TCR beta chain was carried out in a study of blood T cells in healthy people across ages. V dropped 2 bases and J dropped 9 bases, with 21 bases sitting between them. Per germline, CDR1 SGHTA and CDR2 FQGNSA. CDR3 length: 16 amino acids. Those donating, healthy Caucasian individuals from Russia, were aged 6 to 90. The use of a sample-barcoded 5' primer and a J-beta primer mix characterized a second PCR of roughly 6 to 11 cycles. Every cDNA was tagged by a template-switch adaptor with 12 random nucleotides. TCRdb called the 5' RACE reads again in MiXCR, with one record for every CDR3 protein. The data show about a million distinct CDR3 sequences, 35% to 45% seen once.

The receptor comes from a young man in good health. The sequencing input was blood. The chain is built from TRBV7-2 and TRBJ2-3; weak D call: TRBD2 (5 bases). Here the CDR3 DNA reads TGTGCCAGCAGCTTAAGGCCGGGGAGACGCACGGAGACGCAGTATTTT. This encodes CASSLRPGRRTETQYF.